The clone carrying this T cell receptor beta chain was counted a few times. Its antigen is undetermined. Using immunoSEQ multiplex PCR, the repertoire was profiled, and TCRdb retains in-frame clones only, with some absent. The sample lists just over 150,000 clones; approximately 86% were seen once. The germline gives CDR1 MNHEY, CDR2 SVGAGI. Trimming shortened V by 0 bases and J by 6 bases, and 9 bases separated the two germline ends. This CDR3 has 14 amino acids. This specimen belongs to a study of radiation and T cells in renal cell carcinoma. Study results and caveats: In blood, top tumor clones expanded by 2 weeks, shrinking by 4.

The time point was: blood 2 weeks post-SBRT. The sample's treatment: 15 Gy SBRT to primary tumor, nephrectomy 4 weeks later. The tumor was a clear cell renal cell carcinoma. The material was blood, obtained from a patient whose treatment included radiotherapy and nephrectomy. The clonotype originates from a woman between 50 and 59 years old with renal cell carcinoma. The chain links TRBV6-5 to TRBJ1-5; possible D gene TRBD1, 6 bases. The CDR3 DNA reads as TGTGCCAGCAGTTACTCGGAGGACAGTCAGCCCCAGCATTTT. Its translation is CASSYSEDSQPQHF.